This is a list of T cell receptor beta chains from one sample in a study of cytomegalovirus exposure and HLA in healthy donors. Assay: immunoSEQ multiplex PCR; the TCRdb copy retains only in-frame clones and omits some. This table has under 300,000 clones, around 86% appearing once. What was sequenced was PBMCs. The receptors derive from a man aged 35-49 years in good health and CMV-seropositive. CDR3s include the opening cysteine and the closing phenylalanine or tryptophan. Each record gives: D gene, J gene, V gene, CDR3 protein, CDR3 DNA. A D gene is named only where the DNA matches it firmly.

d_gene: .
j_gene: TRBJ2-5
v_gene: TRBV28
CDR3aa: CASSLTGDETQYF
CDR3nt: TGTGCCAGCAGTTTAACGGGGGATGAGACCCAGTACTTC

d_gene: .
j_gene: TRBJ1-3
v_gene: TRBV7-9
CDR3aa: CASSLVQSGNTIYF
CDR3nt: TGTGCCAGCAGCTTAGTACAAAGCGGCAACACCATATATTTT

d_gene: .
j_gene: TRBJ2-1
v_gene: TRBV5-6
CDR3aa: CASSLRMLRSYNEQFF
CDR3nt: TGTGCCAGCAGCTTGCGAATGCTTCGGTCCTACAATGAGCAGTTCTTC

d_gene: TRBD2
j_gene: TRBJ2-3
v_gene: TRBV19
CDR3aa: CASKASGTDTQYF
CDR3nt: TGTGCCAGTAAGGCTAGCGGGACAGATACGCAGTATTTT

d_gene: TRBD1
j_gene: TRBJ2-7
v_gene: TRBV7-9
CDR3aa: CASSFELDRGEQYF
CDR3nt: TGTGCCAGCAGCTTCGAACTCGACAGGGGCGAGCAGTACTTC

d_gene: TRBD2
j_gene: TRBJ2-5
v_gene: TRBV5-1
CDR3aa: CASRQGLAEETQYF
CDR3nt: TGCGCCAGCCGGCAGGGACTAGCGGAAGAGACCCAGTACTTC

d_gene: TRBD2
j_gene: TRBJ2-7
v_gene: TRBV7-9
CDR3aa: CASSLNSGRAEQYF
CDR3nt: TGTGCCAGCAGCCTCAATAGCGGGAGAGCCGAGCAGTACTTC

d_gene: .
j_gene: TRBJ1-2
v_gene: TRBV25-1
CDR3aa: CASSEWDSRYGYTF
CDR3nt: TGTGCCAGCAGTGAATGGGACTCCCGCTATGGCTACACCTTC

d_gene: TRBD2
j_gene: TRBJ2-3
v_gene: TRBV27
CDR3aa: CASETSQLAASTDTQYF
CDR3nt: TGTGCCAGCGAAACTTCTCAACTAGCGGCTAGCACAGATACGCAGTATTTT

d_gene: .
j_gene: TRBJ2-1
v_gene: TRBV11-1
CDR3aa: CASSLDSSSYNEQFF
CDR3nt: TGTGCCAGCAGCCTGGACAGCAGCTCCTACAATGAGCAGTTCTTC

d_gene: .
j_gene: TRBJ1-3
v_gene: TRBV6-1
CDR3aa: CASSQGIPGNTIYF
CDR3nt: TGTGCCAGCAGTCAGGGGATCCCTGGAAACACCATATATTTT